This T cell receptor (beta chain) appears in the sequencing data of a study of cytomegalovirus exposure and HLA in healthy donors. The ends were cut back, 0 bases at V and 0 bases at J, with 15 bases in the middle. The germline gives CDR1 KGHSH, CDR2 LQKENI. CDR3 size: 19 residues. The PCR had 60 Vbeta and 13 Jbeta primers. Method: immunoSEQ multiplex PCR; TCRdb's copy keeps in-frame clones and lacks some. The repertoire has approximately 140,000 clones, roughly 83% of them found once; the top ten carry around 4.1%. Sequenced input: PBMCs. This chain uses TRBV18 with TRBJ2-6, with TRBD2 as a possible D gene (6 bases). The clonotype originates from a man between 35 and 55 years old in good health and CMV-seropositive. CDR3 in amino acids: CASSPPSGRVISGANVLTF. The CDR3 bases are TGTGCCAGCTCACCACCTAGCGGCAGGGTCATCTCTGGGGCCAACGTCCTGACTTTC.